A selection of T cell receptor beta chains follows, all from one sample in a study of shared clonotypes between healthy human individuals. The data were produced by immunoSEQ multiplex PCR, yet TCRdb's version contains in-frame clones alone and is incomplete. The sample gives almost 750,000 clones, over 60% of which show up once; approximately 2% is in the top ten. The sample comprised memory CD4+ T cells sorted from blood. The source is a woman under 40 in good health. The CDR3 runs from the conserved cysteine through the conserved F or W. The D gene is left open where the match is weak. Size tells how often a clone was seen (once, few, many) or the class of an expanded clone, and some rows leave it out.

CDR3aa | CDR3nt | abundance | v_gene | d_gene | j_gene
CASSPNSGGISYEQYF | TGCGCCAGCAGCCCAAATAGCGGGGGGATCTCCTACGAGCAGTACTTC | - | TRBV5-1 | TRBD2 | TRBJ2-7
CAIESGGDEQYF | TGTGCCATCGAATCCGGAGGTGACGAGCAGTACTTC | few | TRBV10-3 | - | TRBJ2-7
CASSPPRRAEQYF | TGTGCCAGCTCACCACCGCGGCGGGCCGAGCAGTACTTC | - | TRBV18 | - | TRBJ2-7
CAHAQGPSGNTIYF | TGTGCTCACGCGCAGGGACCCTCTGGAAACACCATATATTTT | - | TRBV28 | - | TRBJ1-3
CASSPTVATEAFF | TGCGCCAGCAGCCCGACGGTAGCCACTGAAGCTTTCTTT | - | TRBV5-1 | - | TRBJ1-1
CASSAGLAATGEQFF | TGTGCCAGCAGCGCCGGACTAGCGGCCACAGGGGAGCAGTTCTTC | - | TRBV9 | TRBD2 | TRBJ2-1
CASTNGYNEQFF | TGTGCCAGTACCAACGGGTACAATGAGCAGTTCTTC | - | TRBV19 | - | TRBJ2-1
CASSSAFGTGTRGTEAFF | TGTGCCAGCAGTTCGGCCTTCGGGACAGGCACCAGGGGCACTGAAGCTTTCTTT | - | TRBV27 | TRBD1 | TRBJ1-1
CASSQDIAQGTGYTF | TGCGCCAGCAGCCAAGACATTGCCCAGGGCACTGGCTACACCTTC | once | TRBV4-1 | - | TRBJ1-2
CASTPRQGVHEQYF | TGTGCCAGTACCCCCCGACAGGGAGTCCACGAGCAGTACTTC | few | TRBV19 | TRBD1 | TRBJ2-7
CASFDRGYEQYF | TGTGCCAGCTTTGACAGGGGCTACGAGCAGTACTTC | - | TRBV28 | TRBD1 | TRBJ2-7
CASSRGPRTDTQYF | TGTGCCAGCAGTCGAGGGCCCCGCACAGATACGCAGTATTTT | - | TRBV27 | - | TRBJ2-3
CASSLNKDSSSYF | TGTGCCAGCAGTTTAAACAAGGACAGCAGTTCGTACTTC | - | TRBV27 | - | TRBJ2-4
CASSKLGTGIMNTEAFF | TGTGCCAGTAGCAAATTAGGGACAGGTATCATGAACACTGAAGCTTTCTTT | - | TRBV19 | TRBD1 | TRBJ1-1
CASSLRLGRRSNQPQHF | TGTGCCAGCAGCTTACGGTTGGGGAGACGGAGCAATCAGCCCCAGCATTTT | - | TRBV11-2 | - | TRBJ1-5
CASSLAQRRGLAGGRGYEQYF | TGTGCCAGCAGCTTAGCGCAAAGGCGGGGACTAGCGGGAGGACGTGGCTACGAGCAGTACTTC | many | TRBV7-2 | TRBD2 | TRBJ2-7
CATSRDLGENTEAFF | TGTGCCACCAGCAGAGATCTCGGGGAGAACACTGAAGCTTTCTTT | - | TRBV15 | - | TRBJ1-1
CASMRDTQREQYF | TGTGCCAGCATGCGGGACACCCAGAGGGAGCAGTACTTC | - | TRBV6-1 | - | TRBJ2-7
CASRDPGQRGYTF | TGTGCCAGCAGAGATCCGGGACAGAGAGGCTACACCTTC | - | TRBV27 | TRBD1 | TRBJ1-2
CASSFLQETQYF | TGTGCCAGCAGCTTCCTCCAAGAGACCCAGTACTTC | - | TRBV7-6 | - | TRBJ2-5
CAWSTRPTGELFF | TGTGCCTGGAGCACCAGGCCCACCGGGGAGCTGTTTTTT | few | TRBV30 | - | TRBJ2-2
CASSAGIASYEQYF | TGTGCCAGCAGTGCGGGAATCGCCTCCTACGAGCAGTACTTC | few | TRBV6-1 | - | TRBJ2-7
CASSQGTWGTGELFF | TGTGCCAGCAGCCAGGGCACCTGGGGCACCGGGGAGCTGTTTTTT | - | TRBV11-3 | - | TRBJ2-2
CASSEALQGQGHGYTF | TGTGCCAGCAGTGAAGCGCTTCAAGGACAGGGTCATGGCTACACCTTC | - | TRBV6-1 | TRBD1 | TRBJ1-2
CASSGGQGKGYTF | TGTGCCAGCAGCGGAGGACAGGGGAAGGGCTACACCTTC | few | TRBV5-5 | TRBD1 | TRBJ1-2
CASSLGLARPDTGELFF | TGTGCCAGCAGCCTGGGGCTAGCGAGGCCGGACACCGGGGAGCTGTTTTTT | - | TRBV5-6 | - | TRBJ2-2
CASSFPPRPPYEQYF | TGTGCCAGCAGCTTTCCCCCAAGGCCCCCCTACGAGCAGTACTTC | - | TRBV7-7 | - | TRBJ2-7
CASSAHTGELFF | TGTGCCAGCAGCGCCCACACCGGGGAGCTGTTTTTT | - | TRBV9 | - | TRBJ2-2
CASSLTGDRQPQHF | TGTGCCAGCAGTTTGACTGGGGATCGACAGCCCCAGCATTTT | - | TRBV28 | - | TRBJ1-5
CASSLSRDRGQKLFF | TGTGCCAGCTCATTATCCCGGGACAGGGGTCAAAAACTGTTTTTT | - | TRBV18 | TRBD1 | TRBJ1-4
CASSLGSGDYGYTF | TGTGCCAGCAGCTTAGGATCAGGGGACTATGGCTACACCTTC | few | TRBV7-6 | - | TRBJ1-2
CASDRARGEQFF | TGTGCCAGCGACAGGGCCCGTGGTGAGCAGTTCTTC | - | TRBV2 | TRBD1 | TRBJ2-1
CASSSGGYNEQFF | TGTGCCAGCAGCTCAGGGGGTTACAATGAGCAGTTCTTC | - | TRBV7-7 | TRBD1 | TRBJ2-1
CASSPRSSGANVLTF | TGTGCCAGCAGCCCTAGGAGCTCTGGGGCCAACGTCCTGACTTTC | - | TRBV11-1 | - | TRBJ2-6
CASSPSLGRAFNEQFF | TGTGCCAGCAGCCCCTCCCTCGGGAGGGCCTTCAATGAGCAGTTCTTC | - | TRBV7-2 | TRBD2 | TRBJ2-1
CASRTGTETYEQYF | TGCGCCAGCAGGACCGGGACAGAAACCTACGAGCAGTACTTC | - | TRBV5-1 | TRBD1 | TRBJ2-7
CASSLLQFGTGDLYVRNEKLFF | TGTGCCAGCAGTTTACTTCAATTTGGGACAGGGGATTTATACGTGAGAAATGAAAAACTGTTTTTT | - | TRBV28 | TRBD1 | TRBJ1-4
CASSQDLGQRQAYEQYF | TGCGCCAGCAGCCAAGATCTGGGACAACGGCAGGCTTACGAGCAGTACTTC | once | TRBV4-1 | - | TRBJ2-7
CASSPSRSDTQYF | TGTGCCAGCTCACCTTCTCGATCAGATACGCAGTATTTT | - | TRBV18 | - | TRBJ2-3
CASSPDKNTEAFF | TGTGCCAGCTCACCCGACAAGAACACTGAAGCTTTCTTT | - | TRBV18 | - | TRBJ1-1
CASSLRAGAPPGEQYF | TGTGCCAGCAGCCTCCGAGCGGGAGCCCCTCCTGGGGAGCAGTACTTC | - | TRBV9 | TRBD2 | TRBJ2-7
CASGLVLGGRNTEAFF | TGTGCTAGTGGTTTGGTACTTGGAGGGAGGAACACTGAAGCTTTCTTT | once | TRBV12-5 | - | TRBJ1-1
CSVEVFQETQYF | TGCAGCGTTGAAGTCTTTCAAGAGACCCAGTACTTC | - | TRBV29-1 | - | TRBJ2-5
CAISRQPLTEQYF | TGTGCCATCTCCCGCCAACCCTTGACGGAGCAGTACTTC | - | TRBV6-1 | - | TRBJ2-7
CSVDEGTYGYTF | TGCAGCGTTGATGAGGGAACCTATGGCTACACCTTC | - | TRBV29-1 | - | TRBJ1-2
CASSFYGPALEQYF | TGTGCCAGCAGCTTCTACGGACCCGCCCTCGAGCAGTACTTC | once | TRBV5-4 | - | TRBJ2-7
CASRGAGDSETQYF | TGCGCCAGCAGGGGGGCGGGAGACTCGGAGACCCAGTACTTC | - | TRBV5-1 | - | TRBJ2-5
CASSPMTGRAPDTQYF | TGTGCCAGCTCTCCTATGACTGGGAGAGCGCCGGATACGCAGTATTTT | many | TRBV18 | - | TRBJ2-3
CASSFDGSGVTDTQYF | TGTGCCAGCAGCTTTGACGGGAGCGGCGTCACAGATACGCAGTATTTT | few | TRBV7-2 | - | TRBJ2-3
CASSPNGQGETQYF | TGTGCCAGCTCACCGAACGGACAGGGGGAGACCCAGTACTTC | - | TRBV18 | TRBD1 | TRBJ2-5